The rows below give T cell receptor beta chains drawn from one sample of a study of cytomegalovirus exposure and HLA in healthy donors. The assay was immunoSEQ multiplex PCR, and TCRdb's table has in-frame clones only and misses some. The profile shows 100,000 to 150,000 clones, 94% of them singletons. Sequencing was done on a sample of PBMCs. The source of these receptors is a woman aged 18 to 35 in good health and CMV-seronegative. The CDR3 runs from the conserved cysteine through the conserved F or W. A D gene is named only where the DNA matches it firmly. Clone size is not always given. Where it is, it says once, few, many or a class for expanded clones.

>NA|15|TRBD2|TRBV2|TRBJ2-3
CASSKTSGGSDTQYF
TGTGCCAGCAGTAAGACTAGCGGGGGTTCGGATACGCAGTATTTT
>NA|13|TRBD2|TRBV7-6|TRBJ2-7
CASSLVLAGEQYF
TGTGCCAGCAGCTTAGTTCTAGCGGGGGAGCAGTACTTC
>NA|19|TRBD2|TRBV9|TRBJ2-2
CASSPLGGLAGGGTGELFF
TGTGCCAGCAGCCCTCTAGGGGGACTAGCGGGAGGCGGCACCGGGGAGCTGTTTTTT
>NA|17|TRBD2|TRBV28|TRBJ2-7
CASSLIPGLAGGLEQYF
TGTGCCAGCAGTTTAATCCCCGGACTAGCGGGAGGACTAGAGCAGTACTTC
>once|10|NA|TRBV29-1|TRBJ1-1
CSVDGSGTFF
TGCAGCGTTGACGGGAGCGGGACTTTCTTT
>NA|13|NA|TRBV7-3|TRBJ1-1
CASAIQGNTEAFF
TGTGCCAGCGCGATCCAGGGGAACACTGAAGCTTTCTTT
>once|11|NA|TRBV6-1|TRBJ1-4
CASSLNRALFF
TGTGCCAGCAGTTTGAACAGGGCTCTGTTTTTT
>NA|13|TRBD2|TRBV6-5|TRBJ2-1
CASSYGSGYEQFF
TGTGCCAGCAGTTACGGTAGCGGGTATGAGCAGTTCTTC
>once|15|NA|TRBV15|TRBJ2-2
CATSRRTEITGELFF
TGTGCCACCAGCCGACGTACGGAGATCACCGGGGAGCTGTTTTTT
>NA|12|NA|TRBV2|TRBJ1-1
CASSVGAPEAFF
TGTGCCAGCAGTGTGGGGGCCCCTGAAGCTTTCTTT
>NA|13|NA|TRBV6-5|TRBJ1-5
CASKGYSNQPQHF
TGTGCCAGCAAGGGGTATAGCAATCAGCCCCAGCATTTT
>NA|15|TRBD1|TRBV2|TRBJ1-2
CASSGTLTGVYGYTF
TGTGCCAGCAGTGGAACTCTAACAGGGGTCTATGGCTACACCTTC
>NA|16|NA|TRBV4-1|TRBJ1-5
CASSLSGGSYNQPQHF
TGCGCCAGCAGCCTCTCAGGTGGCAGCTACAATCAGCCCCAGCATTTT
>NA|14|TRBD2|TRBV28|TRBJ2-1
CASRWGGPYNEQFF
TGTGCCAGCAGGTGGGGGGGTCCCTACAATGAGCAGTTCTTC
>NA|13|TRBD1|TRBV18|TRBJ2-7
CASSTRQGDEQYF
TGTGCCAGCTCAACCCGACAGGGCGACGAGCAGTACTTC
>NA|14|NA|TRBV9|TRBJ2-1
CASSVETVLDEQFF
TGTGCCAGCAGCGTAGAAACAGTACTCGATGAGCAGTTCTTC
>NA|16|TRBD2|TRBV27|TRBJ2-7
CASSLLGLAGSYEQYF
TGTGCCAGCAGTCTGCTGGGACTAGCGGGATCCTACGAGCAGTACTTC
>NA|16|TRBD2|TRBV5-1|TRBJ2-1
CASSLEGAGGLHEQFF
TGCGCCAGCAGCTTGGAAGGGGCGGGGGGTCTCCATGAGCAGTTCTTC
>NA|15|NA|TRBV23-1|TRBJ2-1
CASSPIDYQSNEQFF
TGCGCCAGCAGTCCAATTGACTACCAGAGCAATGAGCAGTTCTTC
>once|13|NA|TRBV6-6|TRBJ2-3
CASIGPNTDTQYF
TGTGCCAGCATCGGTCCAAACACAGATACGCAGTATTTT
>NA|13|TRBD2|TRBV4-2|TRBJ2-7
CASSSGSSYEQYF
TGTGCCAGCAGTAGCGGGAGCTCCTACGAGCAGTACTTC
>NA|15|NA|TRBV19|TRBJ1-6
CASRKASSYNSPLHF
TGTGCCAGTAGAAAAGCGAGCTCCTATAATTCACCCCTCCACTTT
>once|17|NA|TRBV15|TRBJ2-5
CATSGSSGRGAGETQYF
TGTGCCACCAGCGGATCCTCCGGCAGGGGCGCTGGAGAGACCCAGTACTTC
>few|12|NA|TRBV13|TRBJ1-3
CASKAAGNTIYF
TGTGCCAGCAAAGCGGCTGGAAACACCATATATTTT
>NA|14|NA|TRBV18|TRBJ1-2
CASSETGPRYGYTF
TGTGCCAGCTCAGAGACAGGCCCCCGTTATGGCTACACCTTC
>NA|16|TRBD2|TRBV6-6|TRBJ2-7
CASSSGLAGGPDEQYF
TGTGCCAGCAGCAGCGGACTAGCGGGAGGGCCTGACGAGCAGTACTTC
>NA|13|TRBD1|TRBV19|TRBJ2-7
CASSTRQGYEQYF
TGTGCCAGTAGTACCAGACAGGGTTACGAGCAGTACTTC
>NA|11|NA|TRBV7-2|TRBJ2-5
CASSLSETQYF
TGTGCCAGCAGCTTATCGGAGACCCAGTACTTC